This T cell receptor (beta chain) was sequenced in a study of blood T cells in healthy people across ages (dated by TCRdb to 2014 to 2015). Study-wide context: In model experiments, roughly one uniquely barcoded TCR beta cDNA molecule per two T cells was captured by template switching. For two donors (one aged 18 to 29 and one aged 80 or older), the study analyzed two additional independent replicas of 1 million unique cDNA reads from the same blood draw. Donors were grouped into four age groups: young (average approximately 15 years), middle-aged (roughly 38), aged (62) and long-lived (approximately 75). The study measured age-related changes in TCR beta repertoire diversity using deep sequencing normalized with unique cDNA molecular identifiers. To avoid experimental bias, donors of different ages were spread randomly across the sequencing lanes.

CDR1 SGHKS and CDR2 YYEKEE are derived from the germline V gene (reference sequence). The CDR3 covers 13 residues, taking in both the cysteine and the phenylalanine. The kept DNA is CDR3 alone, 39 bases in frame from the first base. V loses 3 bases at its end and J loses 6 bases; junction bases beyond the gene matches: 4. The library was prepared using 5' RACE. The sample was run on an Illumina HiSeq 2500. A second PCR of about 6 to 12 cycles was run with a J-beta primer mix and a sample-barcoded 5' primer. Each TCR beta cDNA molecule received a unique molecular identifier from a template-switch 5' adaptor carrying 12 random nucleotides. Each sample yielded at least 2.5 million CDR3-containing paired-end reads. All of the RNA was converted into first-strand cDNA using the Mint cDNA synthesis kit, with a TRBC-specific oligonucleotide serving as the primer. All cDNA was treated with uracil-DNA glycosylase and then went through a first 18-cycle PCR with the universal primers M1SS and BC2_uni_R. The paper's data handling went like this. Each sample was normalized by randomly selecting 1 million high-quality reads, each carrying a distinct molecular identifier. Instead of being binned into consensus sequences, reads that shared molecular identifiers were thrown out. MiTCR, set to a Q25 quality threshold and the strictest error-elimination algorithm, was used for CDR3 identification, clonotype clustering and error correction. A nonparametric unseen species model using Euler transformation provided a lower-bound estimate of total TCR beta diversity. TCRdb passed the public sequencing reads through fastp at Q25 and MiXCR, retaining productive beta sequences. One record per CDR3 amino acid sequence lists the most common genes and DNA. For this entry, the V and J calls and clone size follow TCRdb and not the study's own pipeline. In all, the sample holds about 1.5 million distinct CDR3 sequences, and about 42% of those were seen once. Around 4% of the sample rests with the top ten.

Study-wide findings and limitations: Observed TCR beta diversity per million T cells fell roughly linearly with age, and a significant reduction was already apparent by age around 40. The percentage of naive T cells measured by flow cytometry correlated strongly with observed TCR beta diversity. Compared with the aged group, more naive CD4+ T cells, fewer expanded clones and increased TCR diversity were shown by the long-lived group, suggesting age selection. Bulk unsorted PBMC profiling prevented conclusive comparison of naive and antigen-experienced compartments. Estimates of total diversity based on one million sequenced T cells were considered lower bounds and underestimates. Donor CMV infection status was unknown, potentially confounding age-related changes in expanded clonotypes.

As concerns this clonotype: Its antigen is still unknown. Base quality data are lacking; no much larger clone is found one base away.

The donors were roughly 40 Caucasian individuals from Russia, aged roughly 6 to 100 years, who were systemically healthy. About 9.1 milliliters of peripheral blood were collected from each donor into EDTA-treated Vacutainer tubes. Ficoll-Paque density-gradient centrifugation was used to isolate PBMCs, with at least 6 million obtained per sample. Trizol reagent was used to extract total RNA from PBMCs, with at least 5 micrograms per sample. Naive CD45RAhigh/CD27high T cell percentages were measured by flow cytometry on a PBMC aliquot from every donor. This clonotype originated in a woman aged 18-35 years in good health. The V gene is TRBV5-5 and the J gene is TRBJ2-3; 7 middle bases align to TRBD2. Specimen: blood. The sequenced DNA: TGTGCCAGCAGCTGGGGGGGTCACGATACGCAGTATTTT. Its coded protein is CASSWGGHDTQYF.